Below, 20 T cell receptor beta chains from the same sample are listed, as sequenced in a study of response to subunit inactivated influenza vaccine. TCRdb re-derived calls from the RT-PCR reads in MiXCR, one entry per CDR3 protein. The table lists about 500,000 distinct CDR3 sequences, approximately 17% of them singletons. This specimen consisted of CD4+ T cells sorted from PBMCs, obtained approximately 25 months after vaccination. All receptors come from a man aged 50 to 69 who received an inactivated influenza vaccine.

This clonotype was counted between two and nine times. The V call is TRBV9, the J call TRBJ2-2; 13 nucleotides agree with TRBD2. The germline V gene has CDR1 SGDLS and CDR2 YYNGEE. The CDR3 length is 17 residues. Unmatched junction bases numbered 7, after V lost 4 bases and J lost 4 bases. The CDR3 reads CASSPQTSGRSTGELFF. For the CDR3, the DNA is TGTGCCAGCAGCCCTCAGACTAGCGGGAGGTCCACCGGGGAGCTGTTTTTT.

This clonotype was observed a few times. This chain links TRBV6-2 or TRBV6-3 with TRBJ2-7, with D uncertain. V was cut by 6 bases and J by 9 bases, with 12 bases left in between. The CDR3 covers 11 residues. Germline CDR1 and CDR2: MNHEY and SVGEGT. CDR3 nucleotide sequence: TGTGCCAGCAGCCTGTATCCCCGGCAGTACTTC. It is translated as CASSLYPRQYF.

This clonotype was detected ten times or more. The chain employs TRBV6-2 or TRBV6-3 and TRBJ2-7; D gene ambiguous. Deletions cut 0 bases from V and 0 bases from J, with 6 bases between. The CDR3 has 14 residues. The germline V gene encodes CDR1 MNHEY and CDR2 SVGEGT. The CDR3 here is CASSYSTVSYEQYF. The CDR3 DNA reads as TGTGCCAGCAGTTACTCGACCGTCTCCTACGAGCAGTACTTC.

J is TRBJ1-4 and V is TRBV5-6; 9 bases align to TRBD1. Germline trimming cut 4 bases from V and 6 bases from J; bases unmatched to any gene: 7. CDR3 length: 15 amino acids. Germline V CDR1 and CDR2: SGHDT, YYEEEE. CDR3 DNA: TGTGCCAGCAGCCTGCCGGGACAGGGCTATGAAAAACTGTTTTTT. Translated, it gives CASSLPGQGYEKLFF.

This clonotype was detected ten times or more. The chain couples TRBV27 to TRBJ1-1, with D possibly being TRBD1 (5 bases). The CDR3 is made up of 11 amino acids. With 6 bases removed from V and 7 bases from J, the gap between germline ends came to 9 bases. The germline V gene encodes CDR1 MNHEY and CDR2 SMNVEV (reference sequence). The CDR3 sequence: CASSRGFEAFF. In DNA, the CDR3 is TGTGCCAGCAGCCGGGGCTTTGAAGCTTTCTTT.

The chain has TRBV9 and TRBJ2-1, with D possibly matching TRBD2 (7 bases). V was shortened by 0 bases and J by 6 bases, with 16 bases between the two germline ends. Germline lookup yields CDR1 SGDLS and CDR2 YYNGEE. This CDR3 spans 16 amino acids. CDR3 residues: CASSVGGGHRGNEQFF. CDR3 DNA sequence: TGTGCCAGCAGCGTAGGGGGGGGGCACCGGGGCAATGAGCAGTTCTTC. Complete variable domain (other parts from reference TRBV9 and TRBJ2-1): DSGVTQTPKHLITATGQRVTLRCSPRSGDLSVYWYQQSLDQGLQFLIQYYNGEERAKGNILERFSAQQFPDLHSELNLSSLELGDSALYFCASSVGGGHRGNEQFFGPGTRLTVL.

In its sample, this clonotype was seen a few times. The rearrangement joins TRBV4-3 to TRBJ1-2; TRBD1 agrees at 7 bases. V trimming: 0 bases; J trimming: 4 bases; junction bases outside the gene matches: 8. This CDR3 spans 16 amino acids. CDR1 is LGHNA, CDR2 YSLEER, per germline. The CDR3 region has the DNA TGCGCCAGCAGCCAAGATTATCTAGGGGGCAGCTATGGCTACACCTTC. Amino acids: CASSQDYLGGSYGYTF.

The chain's CDR3 is CSAKPPGTSNSPLHF. The DNA of the CDR3 is TGCAGTGCAAAGCCCCCGGGAACTTCCAATTCACCCCTCCACTTT. This chain connects TRBV20-1 to TRBJ1-6, with D uncertain. From germline, CDR1 is DFQATT and CDR2 SNEGSKA (reference sequence). The V gene lost 6 bases and the J gene lost 7 bases, with 19 bases spanning the gap. CDR3 length: 15 residues.

The rearrangement joins TRBV11-2 to TRBJ1-1; D might be TRBD1 (5 bases). The CDR3 sequence is 12 residues long. Germline assignment: CDR1 SGHAT and CDR2 FQNNGV. Trimming took off 3 bases at V and 11 bases at J, with 13 bases between the two ends. In DNA form, the CDR3 reads TGTGCCAGCAGCTTTTTCTTTGGGGGGGCTTTCTTT. As protein: CASSFFFGGAFF. Using reference TRBV11-2 and TRBJ1-1 for the parts outside the CDR3, the full variable domain is EAGVAQSPRYKIIEKRQSVAFWCNPISGHATLYWYQQILGQGPKLLIQFQNNGVVDDSQLPKDRFSAERLKGVDSTLKIQPAKLEDSAVYLCASSFFFGGAFFGQGTRLTVV.

In this sample, this clonotype turned up once. This sequence joins TRBV6-1 and TRBJ2-7; 10 bases match TRBD2. Trimming at V came to 5 bases and at J to 0 bases, leaving 4 bases not matched to a gene. The V gene's germline CDR1 is MNHNS and CDR2 SASEGT. The CDR3 is 15 residues long. The CDR3, as DNA: TGTGCCAGCAGTCCCAGCGGGGGGGTCTCCTACGAGCAGTACTTC. Its protein is CASSPSGGVSYEQYF.

This clonotype has ten or more counts. The rearrangement links TRBV12-3 or TRBV12-4 to TRBJ1-5, with a possible D match to TRBD1 (5 bases). The CDR3 sequence is 15 residues long. V dropped 2 bases and J dropped 4 bases, with 12 bases sitting between them. In DNA form, the CDR3 reads TGTGCCAGCAGTTTAACCGGGACCAGAAATCAGCCCCAGCATTTT. Translating gives CASSLTGTRNQPQHF.

This clonotype was observed once. The chain couples TRBV12-3 or TRBV12-4 to TRBJ2-7; 7 bases align to TRBD1. CDR3 length: 14 residues. J was trimmed by 3 bases and V by 5 bases; bases with no gene match: 7. The CDR3 here is CASSVPGQVYEQYF. CDR3 coding DNA: TGTGCCAGCAGTGTCCCTGGACAGGTCTACGAGCAGTACTTC.

The chain carries TRBV5-1 and TRBJ2-3; no definite D call. CDR1 is SGHRS and CDR2 is YFSETQ in the germline V gene. The CDR3 covers 14 residues. Trimming removed 4 bases from V and 2 bases from J, with 11 bases in between. The CDR3 nucleotides are TGCGCCAGCAGCCGGATAGGGTCCACAGATACGCAGTATTTT. Its protein is CASSRIGSTDTQYF.

This clonotype came up a few times. The chain carries TRBV19 and TRBJ2-3; no firm D call. The V end was cut by 6 bases, the J end by 0 bases, with 16 bases between. The CDR3 is 16 amino acids. Germline CDR1 LNHDA, CDR2 SQIVND (reference sequence). CDR3 amino acids: CASRISPSSSTDTQYF. CDR3 sequence (DNA): TGTGCCAGTAGGATAAGTCCGAGTTCGAGCACAGATACGCAGTATTTT. Looking up the rest from reference TRBV19 and TRBJ2-3 gives the full variable domain: DGGITQSPKYLFRKEGQNVTLSCEQNLNHDAMYWYRQDPGQGLRLIYYSQIVNDFQKGDIAEGYSVSREKKESFPLTVTSAQKNPTAFYLCASRISPSSSTDTQYFGPGTRLTVL.

The sample holds many counts of this clonotype. The J gene is TRBJ2-5, the V gene TRBV5-1; tentative D call: TRBD1 (5 bases). This CDR3 is built from 13 residues. The V and J ends lost 4 bases and 5 bases respectively, with 12 bases between them. The germline CDR1 and CDR2 sequences are SGHRS and YFSETQ. The CDR3 DNA reads as TGCGCCAGCAGCGTACCAGGGTTGGAGACCCAGTACTTC. Its protein is CASSVPGLETQYF.

V is TRBV3-1 and J is TRBJ2-1, with D uncertain. V was clipped by 3 bases and J by 7 bases, with 19 bases between them. From germline, CDR1 is LGHDT and CDR2 YNNKEL (reference sequence). The CDR3 runs 16 residues. The DNA of the CDR3 is TGTGCCAGCAGCCACGGAACAAGAGGCAGGTATAATGAGCAGTTCTTC. Amino acid sequence: CASSHGTRGRYNEQFF.

The chain uses TRBV12-3 or TRBV12-4 and TRBJ2-5, with D tentatively TRBD1 (6 bases). This CDR3 spans 14 amino acids. Deletions cut 3 bases from V and 4 bases from J, with 12 bases between. CDR3 residues: CASSFFQGLETQYF. The CDR3 DNA reads as TGTGCCAGCAGTTTCTTCCAGGGGCTAGAGACCCAGTACTTC.

This clonotype showed up many times. The chain joins TRBV25-1 to TRBJ2-7; 9 nucleotides agree with TRBD2. The junction had 7 bases not matched to a gene; V was cut back by 0 bases and J by 4 bases. Germline V CDR1 and CDR2: MGHDK, SYGVNS. The CDR3 extends over 16 amino acids. CDR3 nucleotides: TGTGCCAGCAGTGAATACCATAGCGGGAGAACTTACGAGCAGTACTTC. Its translation: CASSEYHSGRTYEQYF.

This clonotype has just a few counts. The CDR3 loop reads CASSPRASEWGYGYTF. The CDR3 bases are TGCGCCAGCAGCCCTCGAGCAAGCGAGTGGGGCTATGGCTACACCTTC. The chain carries TRBV4-1 and TRBJ1-2; no clear D gene. The ends were cut back, 4 bases at V and 4 bases at J, with 19 bases in the middle. The CDR3 length is 16 residues. Germline values: CDR1 MGHRA, CDR2 YSYEKL.

The chain uses TRBV24-1 and TRBJ1-1; weak D call: TRBD1 (5 bases). Looked up from germline, CDR1 is KGHDR and CDR2 is SFDVKD. V was pared by 2 bases and J by 4 bases, with 10 bases between. The CDR3 contains 14 residues. The CDR3 is CATSDSRGSTEAFF. CDR3 nucleotides: TGTGCCACCAGTGATTCCCGGGGGAGCACTGAAGCTTTCTTT.